This T cell receptor (beta chain) appears in the sequencing data of a study of cytomegalovirus exposure and HLA in healthy donors. This cohort consisted of healthy bone marrow donors. PCR involved 60 Vbeta and 13 Jbeta primers. Profiled with immunoSEQ multiplex PCR; TCRdb holds only in-frame clones, not every one. This sample carries around 130,000 clones, around 70% of them seen once, and the ten largest clones take around 2.9%. Regarding this clone: Its specificity is unknown.

Whole-study findings and limits: Under in vitro conditions, three CMV-associated chains were confirmed as specific for CMV antigens. According to a later analysis, most TCR beta chains associated with CMV appeared HLA-restricted. No immune exposure information besides CMV serostatus was available.

Germline lookup yields CDR1 LNHDA and CDR2 SQIVND (reference sequence). The CDR3 length is 15 residues. The V segment lost 5 bases and the J segment 0 bases; nucleotides outside the gene matches: 6. This sequence was found in a man in his thirties or forties in good health and CMV-seronegative. The rearrangement uses TRBV19 and TRBJ1-1, with 7 bases identical to TRBD1. Specimen: PBMCs. CDR3 bases: TGTGCCAGTAGTGAAGACAGGGACATGAACACTGAAGCTTTCTTT. Residues: CASSEDRDMNTEAFF.